This T cell receptor beta chain is drawn from a study of T-cell memory formation after mild COVID-19. Study-wide results and caveats: Clones that got smaller from day 15 to 85 had even CD4/CD8, while clones growing later tipped toward CD4+. Largely, contracting CD4+ clones fell within CM and EM, and contracting CD8+ clones within EMRA.

This CDR3 is built from 15 residues. Unmatched junction bases numbered 9, after V lost 6 bases and J lost 4 bases. From germline, CDR1 is DFQATT and CDR2 SNEGSKA (reference sequence). As concerns this clonotype: Its cognate antigen is unknown.

Each CDR3 protein gets one entry after TCRdb re-called the 5' RACE reads with MiXCR. The profile shows hundreds of thousands of distinct CDR3 sequences, 20% to 25% of them singletons. This sequence originates from an adult woman who had mild COVID-19 (a few samples of this study predate the infection). Cell type and time point are not known. The chain couples TRBV20-1 to TRBJ1-5; 10 nucleotides line up with TRBD1. Sequences were obtained from PBMCs or a T cell subset sorted from them (not recorded which). The CDR3 here is CSASPGQGNNQPQHF. DNA of the CDR3: TGCAGTGCCTCTCCGGGACAGGGGAATAATCAGCCCCAGCATTTT.